There are many counts of the clone carrying this T cell receptor beta chain. This sample is part of a study of identical twins. V lost 6 bases, J lost 9 bases, and 12 bases lay in between. CDR3 length: 12 amino acids. Germline loops: CDR1 SGHAT, CDR2 FQNNGV. TCRdb re-called the 5' RACE reads through MiXCR, storing one row per CDR3 protein. The repertoire includes hundreds of thousands of distinct CDR3 sequences, 8.6% of them detected once, and approximately 0.96% sits in the top ten. This sample was shared with a second study, whose subject was yellow fever vaccine responses in identical twins.

This clonotype was obtained from a woman aged 18 to 35 in good health. The rearrangement links TRBV11-2 to TRBJ2-4, with D hard to call. What was sequenced was PBMCs. The CDR3 bases are TGTGCCAGCAGTCGTGAGCAGAGCATTCAGTACTTC. Its translation: CASSREQSIQYF.